This entry is about one T cell receptor beta chain. Sequencing was performed with immunoSEQ multiplex PCR; in TCRdb, only in-frame clones are kept and a portion is missing. The sample carries some 150,000 clones, 93% recorded once. The data belong to a study of T cell responses to AZD1222 COVID-19 vaccine. The CDR3 is made up of 11 amino acids. V lost 6 bases and J lost 8, with 10 bases in between. Germline V gene data show CDR1 as MNHEY and CDR2 as SVGAGI. Sequenced material: peripheral blood, taken on day 0 of AZD1222 vaccination. The clonotype was recovered from an adult in good health. J is TRBJ1-2 and V is TRBV6-5; no clear D. CDR3 coding DNA: TGTGCCAGCAGACTCGACGGAGGCTACACCTTC. This encodes CASRLDGGYTF.